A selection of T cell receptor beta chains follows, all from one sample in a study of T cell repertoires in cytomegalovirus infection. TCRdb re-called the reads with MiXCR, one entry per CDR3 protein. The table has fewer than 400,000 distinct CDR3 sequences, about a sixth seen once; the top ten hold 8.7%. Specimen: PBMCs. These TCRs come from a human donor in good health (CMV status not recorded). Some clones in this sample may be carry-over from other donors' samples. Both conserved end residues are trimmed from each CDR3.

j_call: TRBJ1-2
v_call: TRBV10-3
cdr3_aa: AISGPSERLRGYT

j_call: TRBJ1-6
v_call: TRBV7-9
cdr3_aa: ASSTRDRGVDSPLH

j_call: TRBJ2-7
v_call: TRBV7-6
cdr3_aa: ASSSWGQGYEQY

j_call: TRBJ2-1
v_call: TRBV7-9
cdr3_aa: ASSLGSFNEQF

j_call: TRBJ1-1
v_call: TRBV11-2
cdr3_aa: ASSLVPGGAVTEAF

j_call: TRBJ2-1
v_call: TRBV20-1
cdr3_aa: SARALRGSSYNEQF

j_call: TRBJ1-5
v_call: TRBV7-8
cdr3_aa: ASSLIRNSNQPQH

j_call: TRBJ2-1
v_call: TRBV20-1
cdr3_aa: SASSSGRGGTYNEQF

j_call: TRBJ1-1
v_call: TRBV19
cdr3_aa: ASRRMRSGAEAF

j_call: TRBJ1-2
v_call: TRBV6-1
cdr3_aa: ASSRTLNGHGYT

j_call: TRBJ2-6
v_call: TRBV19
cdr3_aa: ASSIKGTGVISFLPGANVLT

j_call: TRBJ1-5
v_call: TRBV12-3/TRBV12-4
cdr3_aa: ASSTGTWPQH

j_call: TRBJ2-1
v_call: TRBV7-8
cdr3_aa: ASSMGHRGF